These T cell receptor beta chains were read from a single sample in a study of blood T cell repertoires in COVID-19. Using immunoSEQ multiplex PCR, the repertoire was profiled, and TCRdb retains in-frame clones only, with some absent. Of about 370,000 clones in the sample, just under 90% were seen once. The sequencing input was PBMCs or T cells enriched from blood (not recorded which). The receptors stem from a woman aged 25 to 39 who had recovered from COVID-19. Both conserved end residues are part of each CDR3. The D gene is left open where the match is weak. Where a row states a size, it is once, few, many or the class of an expanded clone; other rows omit it.

d_gene	v_gene	j_gene	abundance	CDR3aa	CDR3nt
.	TRBV28	TRBJ1-6	.	CASSPDSSSYNSPLHF	TGTGCCAGCAGTCCCGACTCTAGCTCCTATAATTCACCCCTCCACTTT
.	TRBV7-2	TRBJ2-5	.	CASSLEGGAVETQYF	TGTGCCAGCAGCTTAGAGGGGGGGGCGGTGGAGACCCAGTACTTC
.	TRBV28	TRBJ2-1	.	CASSGGAYNEQFF	TGTGCCAGCAGCGGCGGGGCCTACAATGAGCAGTTCTTC
.	TRBV7-8	TRBJ1-5	.	CASSLGRPTRGHHRPQHF	TGTGCCAGCAGCTTAGGTCGCCCCACAAGGGGACACCACCGGCCCCAGCATTTT
.	TRBV24-1	TRBJ1-2	.	CATSDLWDWAGNYGYTF	TGTGCCACCAGTGATTTGTGGGATTGGGCGGGTAACTATGGCTACACCTTC
.	TRBV9	TRBJ1-2	.	CASTQGAGHVERYTF	TGTGCCAGCACCCAAGGGGCAGGCCACGTCGAAAGGTACACCTTC
.	TRBV6-2/TRBV6-3	TRBJ1-2	.	CASSLTGTINYGYTF	TGTGCCAGCAGTTTGACCGGGACAATAAACTATGGCTACACCTTC
.	TRBV7-9	TRBJ1-2	.	CASSLARGPNYGYTF	TGTGCCAGCAGCTTAGCGCGGGGGCCCAACTATGGCTACACCTTC
TRBD1	TRBV6-1	TRBJ1-2	.	CASSGPPGQGADGYTF	TGTGCCAGCAGTGGACCGCCGGGACAGGGGGCTGATGGCTACACCTTC
.	TRBV5-1	TRBJ1-3	once	CASSFGRALSGNTIYF	TGCGCCAGCAGCTTTGGGCGGGCCCTCTCTGGAAACACCATATATTTT
.	TRBV14	TRBJ1-2	.	CASSQDIRGGYTF	TGTGCCAGCAGCCAAGATATTCGAGGTGGCTACACCTTC
.	TRBV19	TRBJ2-5	.	CARSRRSKTQETQYF	TGTGCCAGAAGTCGGAGAAGCAAGACCCAAGAGACCCAGTACTTC
TRBD1	TRBV6-5	TRBJ1-5	few	CASRGQGGQPQHF	TGTGCCAGCAGGGGACAGGGGGGACAGCCCCAGCATTTT
.	TRBV19	TRBJ2-7	few	CASSMGDTSSYEQYF	TGTGCCAGTAGTATGGGGGACACCTCCTCCTACGAGCAGTACTTC
TRBD1	TRBV4-3	TRBJ1-1	.	CASSQGFRDRGFVNTEAFF	TGCGCCAGCAGCCAAGGTTTCCGGGACAGGGGGTTCGTGAACACTGAAGCTTTCTTT
.	TRBV11-2	TRBJ2-7	.	CASSQMARELYEQYF	TGTGCCAGCAGCCAAATGGCGAGGGAACTATACGAGCAGTACTTC
.	TRBV7-9	TRBJ2-7	.	CASSLGTTDYEQYF	TGTGCCAGCAGCTTAGGGACTACCGACTACGAGCAGTACTTC
.	TRBV30	TRBJ2-7	.	CAWSTGSSYEQYF	TGTGCCTGGAGTACAGGGAGCTCCTACGAGCAGTACTTC
TRBD2	TRBV3-1/TRBV3-2	TRBJ2-5	.	CASSQDLEPSGGQETQYF	TGTGCCAGCAGCCAAGATCTAGAACCTAGCGGGGGCCAAGAGACCCAGTACTTC
.	TRBV15	TRBJ2-1	.	CATSRKRDIVGNEQFF	TGTGCCACCAGCAGAAAACGGGACATCGTGGGCAATGAGCAGTTCTTC
.	TRBV18	TRBJ2-1	.	CASSPGTSEANEQFF	TGTGCCAGCTCACCCGGGACATCCGAGGCCAATGAGCAGTTCTTC